The rows below give T cell receptor beta chains drawn from one sample of a study of shared clonotypes between healthy human individuals. TCRdb's copy holds only in-frame clones and misses some; the assay was immunoSEQ multiplex PCR. The data show over 1.4 million clones, approximately 97% seen once. Sequencing used naive CD4+ T cells sorted from blood. The receptors shown here come from a young man in good health. Each CDR3 is given with its conserved first and last residue. The order of the fields is D gene, V gene, J gene, CDR3 protein, CDR3 DNA. The D gene is left open where the match is weak.

TRBD1	TRBV19	TRBJ1-1	CASKARDRLYEAFF	TGTGCCAGTAAGGCCCGGGACAGGTTATATGAAGCTTTCTTT
TRBD2	TRBV7-8	TRBJ2-1	CASSAELAAYNEQFF	TGTGCCAGCAGCGCCGAACTAGCGGCATACAATGAGCAGTTCTTC
.	TRBV7-9	TRBJ1-5	CASSPQSGTQPQHF	TGTGCCAGCAGCCCACAATCGGGGACTCAGCCCCAGCATTTT
.	TRBV7-2	TRBJ1-3	CASSLGGNGNTIYF	TGTGCCAGCAGCTTAGGGGGGAATGGAAACACCATATATTTT
TRBD1	TRBV6-4	TRBJ2-3	CASSGTGVTDTQYF	TGTGCCAGTTCCGGGACAGGGGTTACAGATACGCAGTATTTT
TRBD2	TRBV15	TRBJ2-1	CATSRGLGSSGTTNTEQFF	TGTGCCACCAGCAGAGGGCTGGGGTCTAGCGGGACGACGAACACGGAGCAGTTCTTC
.	TRBV29-1	TRBJ2-7	CSVAAPYEQYF	TGCAGCGTTGCGGCTCCATACGAGCAGTACTTC
.	TRBV5-4	TRBJ1-4	CASSSSRESTNEKLFF	TGTGCCAGCAGCAGTAGCAGGGAATCAACTAATGAAAAACTGTTTTTT
.	TRBV2	TRBJ1-2	CASNDQANYGYTF	TGTGCCAGCAATGACCAAGCTAACTATGGCTACACCTTC
TRBD1	TRBV9	TRBJ2-2	CASRTGMTGELFF	TGTGCCAGCAGGACAGGGATGACCGGGGAGCTGTTTTTT
TRBD1	TRBV28	TRBJ2-5	CASSLKTGGGTQYF	TGTGCCAGCAGTTTAAAGACAGGGGGTGGGACCCAGTACTTC
.	TRBV7-3	TRBJ2-2	CASSLTLAGELFF	TGTGCCAGCAGCTTAACCCTGGCCGGGGAGCTGTTTTTT
.	TRBV5-5	TRBJ2-7	CASSLFIREGEQYF	TGTGCCAGCAGCCTTTTCATTCGGGAAGGCGAGCAGTACTTC
.	TRBV7-9	TRBJ1-3	CASVAASGNTIYF	TGTGCCAGCGTGGCAGCCTCTGGAAACACCATATATTTT
TRBD2	TRBV15	TRBJ2-2	CATSSSGRALTGELFF	TGTGCCACCAGCAGTAGCGGGAGGGCCCTCACCGGGGAGCTGTTTTTT